Listed below are T cell receptor beta chains from one sample, sequenced in a study of blood T cell repertoires in COVID-19. The assay was immunoSEQ multiplex PCR, and TCRdb's table has in-frame clones only and misses some. The sample carries 36,000 or so clones, 90% recorded once. What was sequenced was peripheral blood. These receptors were obtained from a human donor in a cohort sampled during active COVID-19. CDR3s include the opening cysteine and the closing phenylalanine or tryptophan. A D gene is named only where the DNA matches it firmly. Clone size is stated in some rows and not others, as once, few, many or a class when expanded.

V gene	J gene	D gene	clone size	CDR3 protein	CDR3 DNA
TRBV4-1	TRBJ1-2	.	.	CASSQGRGSYGYTF	TGCGCCAGCAGCCAGGGCAGGGGCTCCTATGGCTACACCTTC
TRBV5-6	TRBJ1-2	TRBD1	.	CASVDTGAGRLSGYTF	TGTGCCAGCGTCGATACAGGGGCGGGTCGTCTAAGTGGCTACACCTTC
TRBV28	TRBJ1-1	.	.	CASRTTGVAEAFF	TGTGCCAGCAGAACGACAGGAGTCGCTGAAGCTTTCTTT
TRBV7-9	TRBJ2-7	.	.	CASGDYEQYF	TGTGCCAGCGGAGACTACGAGCAGTACTTC
TRBV9	TRBJ1-2	.	.	CASSLPGGRGYTF	TGTGCCAGCAGCCTCCCGGGGGGACGTGGCTACACCTTC
TRBV2	TRBJ2-5	.	.	CASSASVETQYF	TGTGCCAGCAGTGCGAGTGTCGAGACCCAGTACTTC
TRBV20-1	TRBJ2-1	.	.	CSASLSGSSYNEQFF	TGCAGTGCTAGTTTATCGGGGAGCTCCTACAATGAGCAGTTCTTC
TRBV3-1/TRBV3-2	TRBJ2-1	TRBD2	.	CASSHPLTSGVSHEQFF	TGTGCCAGCAGCCACCCTTTGACTAGCGGGGTCTCGCATGAGCAGTTCTTC
TRBV2	TRBJ1-1	.	.	CASTLGRAEAFF	TGTGCCAGCACCCTCGGGAGGGCTGAAGCTTTCTTT
TRBV7-2	TRBJ2-1	TRBD2	few	CASSLRLAGGGNEQFF	TGTGCCAGCAGCCTAAGACTAGCGGGAGGTGGTAATGAGCAGTTCTTC
TRBV5-1	TRBJ2-7	TRBD2	.	CASSLQWTSGAYEQYF	TGCGCCAGCAGCTTACAATGGACTAGCGGAGCCTACGAGCAGTACTTC
TRBV5-4	TRBJ1-2	TRBD1	.	CASSSTGATQYGYTF	TGTGCCAGCAGCTCCACAGGGGCCACTCAGTATGGCTACACCTTC
TRBV19	TRBJ1-1	.	.	CASSSERNTEAFF	TGTGCCAGTAGTAGCGAAAGGAACACTGAAGCTTTCTTT
TRBV25-1	TRBJ2-1	.	.	CASSEDRTAPGEQFF	TGTGCCAGCAGTGAAGACAGGACAGCCCCTGGTGAGCAGTTCTTC
TRBV3-1/TRBV3-2	TRBJ1-3	.	.	CASSHSRPPKLNTIYF	TGTGCCAGCAGCCATAGCCGGCCGCCCAAACTAAACACCATATATTTT
TRBV6-1	TRBJ2-5	.	once	CASSEGHVPRETQYF	TGTGCCAGCAGTGAAGGACACGTCCCCAGAGAGACCCAGTACTTC
TRBV28	TRBJ2-1	.	.	CASSQREQFF	TGTGCCAGCAGTCAGCGGGAGCAGTTCTTC
TRBV4-1	TRBJ2-1	TRBD2	.	CASSQFSSSGRFYNEQFF	TGCGCCAGCAGCCAATTCTCTTCTAGCGGGAGATTCTACAATGAGCAGTTCTTC
TRBV6-5	TRBJ1-5	.	.	CASMLRENQPQHF	TGTGCCAGCATGTTGAGGGAGAATCAGCCCCAGCATTTT
TRBV11-2	TRBJ2-7	TRBD2	.	CASSRSTRTSGGYEQYF	TGTGCCAGCAGCCGATCGACCCGGACTAGCGGGGGCTACGAGCAGTACTTC
TRBV28	TRBJ1-6	.	.	CASSIRISPLHF	TGTGCCAGCAGTATCAGGATCTCACCCCTCCACTTT
TRBV11-2	TRBJ2-2	TRBD1	.	CASSLYRGPSNTGELFF	TGTGCCAGCAGCTTGTACAGGGGCCCCTCGAACACCGGGGAGCTGTTTTTT
TRBV27	TRBJ1-1	TRBD1	.	CASCDRAPNTEAFF	TGTGCCAGCTGCGACAGGGCACCGAACACTGAAGCTTTCTTT
TRBV6-5	TRBJ1-5	.	few	CASSLQGWQPQHF	TGTGCCAGCAGCCTACAGGGCTGGCAGCCCCAGCATTTT
TRBV5-4	TRBJ2-5	TRBD2	.	CASSLAGLAETQYF	TGTGCCAGCAGCTTGGCCGGACTAGCGGAGACCCAGTACTTC
TRBV9	TRBJ2-7	.	.	CASSVGQGTYEQYF	TGTGCCAGCAGCGTAGGCCAGGGGACCTACGAGCAGTACTTC
TRBV27	TRBJ2-4	TRBD1	.	CASSRDGQGKAKNIQYF	TGTGCCAGCAGTCGGGACGGACAGGGAAAAGCCAAAAACATTCAGTACTTC
TRBV7-9	TRBJ1-1	TRBD1	.	CASSVPGQGAEAFF	TGTGCCAGCAGCGTACCGGGACAGGGGGCCGAAGCTTTCTTT
TRBV9	TRBJ2-1	TRBD2	.	CASSVRVAGDQQFF	TGTGCCAGCAGCGTAAGGGTGGCGGGAGATCAGCAGTTCTTC
TRBV4-3	TRBJ2-7	TRBD1	.	CASSQEDRGSYEQYF	TGCGCCAGCAGCCAAGAGGACAGGGGCTCCTACGAGCAGTACTTC
TRBV28	TRBJ2-5	TRBD2	.	CASSLGRGGVQETQYF	TGTGCCAGCAGTTTAGGGAGGGGCGGGGTCCAAGAGACCCAGTACTTC
TRBV5-1	TRBJ2-7	TRBD1	few	CASSPDRAYEQYF	TGCGCCAGCAGCCCTGACAGGGCCTACGAGCAGTACTTC
TRBV5-4	TRBJ2-3	TRBD2	.	CASSSGTSGRAVDTQYF	TGTGCCAGCAGTTCCGGGACTAGCGGGAGGGCCGTCGATACGCAGTATTTT
TRBV2	TRBJ2-7	TRBD2	few	CASKVGTRSEQYF	TGTGCCAGCAAGGTCGGGACTAGGTCCGAGCAGTACTTC
TRBV11-2	TRBJ1-1	.	.	CASSLKSTEAFF	TGTGCCAGCAGCTTAAAGAGCACTGAAGCTTTCTTT
TRBV28	TRBJ2-5	TRBD2	.	CASSSTASGRVETQYF	TGTGCCAGCAGTTCCACGGCTAGCGGGAGGGTAGAGACCCAGTACTTC
TRBV24-1	TRBJ2-7	TRBD2	.	CATSDSGGGYEQYF	TGTGCCACCAGTGACAGCGGGGGAGGCTACGAGCAGTACTTC
TRBV19	TRBJ2-1	TRBD2	.	CASSGSGLAGYNEQFF	TGTGCCAGTAGTGGATCGGGACTAGCGGGATACAATGAGCAGTTCTTC
TRBV18	TRBJ1-1	.	once	CASSPGGRNTEAFF	TGTGCCAGCTCACCGGGGGGGCGGAACACTGAAGCTTTCTTT
TRBV18	TRBJ1-2	TRBD1	.	CASSPLSWGDRVPFTF	TGTGCCAGCTCACCACTCTCATGGGGCGACAGGGTGCCATTTACCTTC
TRBV12-3/TRBV12-4	TRBJ2-1	TRBD2	.	CATRKRDYNEQFF	TGTGCCACCCGAAAGCGGGACTACAATGAGCAGTTCTTC
TRBV5-6	TRBJ2-3	TRBD2	.	CASSRLAGSADTQYF	TGTGCCAGCAGCCGACTAGCGGGAAGCGCAGATACGCAGTATTTT
TRBV6-2/TRBV6-3	TRBJ2-7	TRBD1	.	CASSYGGTGTYEQYF	TGTGCCAGCAGTTACGGCGGGACAGGGACCTACGAGCAGTACTTC
TRBV19	TRBJ1-5	TRBD1	.	CASSIDYYPGTEINQPQHF	TGTGCCAGTAGTATAGACTACTACCCCGGGACAGAAATCAATCAGCCCCAGCATTTT
TRBV6-2/TRBV6-3	TRBJ1-5	.	few	CASSYSITPRNQPQHF	TGTGCCAGCAGTTACTCGATTACGCCGCGAAATCAGCCCCAGCATTTT
TRBV5-5	TRBJ2-3	.	.	CASSLVGGTSLDTQYF	TGTGCCAGCAGCTTGGTGGGGGGTACTTCTTTGGATACGCAGTATTTT